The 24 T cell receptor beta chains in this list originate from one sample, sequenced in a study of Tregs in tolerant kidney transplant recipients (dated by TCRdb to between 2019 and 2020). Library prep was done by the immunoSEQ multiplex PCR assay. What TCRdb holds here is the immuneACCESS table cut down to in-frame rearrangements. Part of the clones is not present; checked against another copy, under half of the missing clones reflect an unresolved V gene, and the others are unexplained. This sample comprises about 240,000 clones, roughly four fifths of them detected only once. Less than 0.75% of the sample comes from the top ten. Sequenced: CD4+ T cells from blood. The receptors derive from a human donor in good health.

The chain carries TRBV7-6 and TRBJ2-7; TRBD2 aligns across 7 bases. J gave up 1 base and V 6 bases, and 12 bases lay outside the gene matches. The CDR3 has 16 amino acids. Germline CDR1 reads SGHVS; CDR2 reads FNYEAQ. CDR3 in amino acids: CASSRGAGPSSYEQYF. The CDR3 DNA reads TGTGCCAGCAGTCGGGGAGCGGGGCCATCATCCTACGAGCAGTACTTC.

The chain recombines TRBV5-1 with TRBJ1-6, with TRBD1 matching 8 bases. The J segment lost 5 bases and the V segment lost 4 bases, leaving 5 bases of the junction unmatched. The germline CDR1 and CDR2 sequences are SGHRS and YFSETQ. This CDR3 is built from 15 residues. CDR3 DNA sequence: TGCGCCAGCAGCCAAACAGGGGGGGATAATTCACCCCTCCACTTT. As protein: CASSQTGGDNSPLHF.

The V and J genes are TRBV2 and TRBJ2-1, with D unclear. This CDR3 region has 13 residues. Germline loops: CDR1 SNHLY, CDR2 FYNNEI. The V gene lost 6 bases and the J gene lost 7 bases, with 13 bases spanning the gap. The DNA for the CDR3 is TGTGCCAGCAGGTCTAACCCCCAAAATGAGCAGTTCTTC. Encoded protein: CASRSNPQNEQFF.

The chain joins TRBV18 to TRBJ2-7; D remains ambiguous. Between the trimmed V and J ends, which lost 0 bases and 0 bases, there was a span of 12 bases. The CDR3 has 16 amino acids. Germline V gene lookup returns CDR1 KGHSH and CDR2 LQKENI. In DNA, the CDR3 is TGTGCCAGCTCACCACCGATGGAAGGTATCTCCTACGAGCAGTACTTC. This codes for CASSPPMEGISYEQYF.

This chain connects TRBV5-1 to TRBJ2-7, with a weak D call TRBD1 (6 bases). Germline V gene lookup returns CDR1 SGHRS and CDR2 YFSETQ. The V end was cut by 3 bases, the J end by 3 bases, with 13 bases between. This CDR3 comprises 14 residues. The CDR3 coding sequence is TGCGCCAGCAGCTCGGACAGCTACTACTACGAGCAGTACTTC. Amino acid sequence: CASSSDSYYYEQYF.

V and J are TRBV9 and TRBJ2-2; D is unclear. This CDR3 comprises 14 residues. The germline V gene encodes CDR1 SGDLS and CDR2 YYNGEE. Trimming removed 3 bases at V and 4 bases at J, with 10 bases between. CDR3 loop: CASSALTSTGELFF. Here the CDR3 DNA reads TGTGCCAGCAGCGCCTTGACCTCCACCGGGGAGCTGTTTTTT.

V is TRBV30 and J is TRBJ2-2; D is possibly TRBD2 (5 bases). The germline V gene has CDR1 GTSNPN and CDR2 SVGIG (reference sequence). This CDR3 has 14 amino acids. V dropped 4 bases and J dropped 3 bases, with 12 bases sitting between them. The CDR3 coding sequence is TGTGCCTGGAACGCGGGCGGCTACACCGGGGAGCTGTTTTTT. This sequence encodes CAWNAGGYTGELFF.

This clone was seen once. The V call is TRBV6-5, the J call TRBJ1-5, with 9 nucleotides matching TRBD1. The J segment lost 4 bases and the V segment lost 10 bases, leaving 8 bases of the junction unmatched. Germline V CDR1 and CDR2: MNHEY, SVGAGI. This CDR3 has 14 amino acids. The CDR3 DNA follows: TGTGCCACCTCTGGGACAGGGAGGAATCAGCCCCAGCATTTT. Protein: CATSGTGRNQPQHF.

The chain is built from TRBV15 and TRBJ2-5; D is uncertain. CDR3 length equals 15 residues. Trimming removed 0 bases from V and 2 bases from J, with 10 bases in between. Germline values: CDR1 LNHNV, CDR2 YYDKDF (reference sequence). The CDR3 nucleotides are TGTGCCACCAGCAGAGATGGCCCGGTACAAGAGACCCAGTACTTC. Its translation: CATSRDGPVQETQYF.

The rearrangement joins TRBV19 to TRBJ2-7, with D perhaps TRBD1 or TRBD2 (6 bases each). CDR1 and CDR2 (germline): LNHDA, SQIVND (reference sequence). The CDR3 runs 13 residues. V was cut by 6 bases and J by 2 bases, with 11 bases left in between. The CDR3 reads CASSWRGAYEQYF. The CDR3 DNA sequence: TGTGCCAGTAGCTGGAGGGGGGCCTACGAGCAGTACTTC.

In DNA, the CDR3 is TGTGCCAGCAGTGAAGCGCGTTACGCCCAGGGGGCCCAGTACTTC. It yields the protein CASSEARYAQGAQYF. The J gene is TRBJ2-5, the V gene TRBV6-1, with TRBD1 matching 7 bases. The V gene end was trimmed by 0 bases and the J gene end by 9 bases; junction bases not matched to a gene: 10. Germline V gene sequence: CDR1 MNHNS, CDR2 SASEGT. The length of the CDR3 is 15 residues.

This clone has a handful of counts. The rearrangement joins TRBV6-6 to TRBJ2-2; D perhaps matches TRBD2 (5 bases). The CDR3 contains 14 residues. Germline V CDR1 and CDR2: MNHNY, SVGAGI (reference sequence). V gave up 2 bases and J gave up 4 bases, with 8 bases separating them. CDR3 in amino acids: CASSYDGVTGELFF. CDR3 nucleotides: TGTGCCAGCAGTTACGACGGGGTCACCGGGGAGCTGTTTTTT.

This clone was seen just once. The DNA for the CDR3 is TGTGCCAGTAGTTCCCCTTCAGGGGGCGCTAACTATGGCTACACCTTC. Translated, it gives CASSSPSGGANYGYTF. The genes are TRBV19 and TRBJ1-2, with TRBD1 matching 8 bases. V dropped 5 bases and J dropped 0; count of bases not matched to a gene: 8. Germline-derived CDR1 and CDR2 are LNHDA and SQIVND (reference sequence). The CDR3 sequence is 16 residues long. The full variable domain, rest sourced from reference TRBV19 and TRBJ1-2, is DGGITQSPKYLFRKEGQNVTLSCEQNLNHDAMYWYRQDPGQGLRLIYYSQIVNDFQKGDIAEGYSVSREKKESFPLTVTSAQKNPTAFYLCASSSPSGGANYGYTFGSGTRLTVV.

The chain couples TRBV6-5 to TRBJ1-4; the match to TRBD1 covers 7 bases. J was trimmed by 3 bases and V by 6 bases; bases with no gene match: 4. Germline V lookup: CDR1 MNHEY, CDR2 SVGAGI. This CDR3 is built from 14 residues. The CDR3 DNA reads TGTGCCAGCAGGACAGGGAGACCTAATGAAAAACTGTTTTTT. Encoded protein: CASRTGRPNEKLFF.

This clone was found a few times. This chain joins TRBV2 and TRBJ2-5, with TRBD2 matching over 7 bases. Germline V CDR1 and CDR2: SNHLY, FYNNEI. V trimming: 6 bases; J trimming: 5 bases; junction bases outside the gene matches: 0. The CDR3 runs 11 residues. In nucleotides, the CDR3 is TGTGCCAGCAGGGGGGGGGAGACCCAGTACTTC. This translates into CASRGGETQYF. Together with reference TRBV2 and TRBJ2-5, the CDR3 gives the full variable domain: EPEVTQTPSHQVTQMGQEVILRCVPISNHLYFYWYRQILGQKVEFLVSFYNNEISEKSEIFDDQFSVERPDGSNFTLKIRSTKLEDSAMYFCASRGGETQYFGPGTRLLVL.

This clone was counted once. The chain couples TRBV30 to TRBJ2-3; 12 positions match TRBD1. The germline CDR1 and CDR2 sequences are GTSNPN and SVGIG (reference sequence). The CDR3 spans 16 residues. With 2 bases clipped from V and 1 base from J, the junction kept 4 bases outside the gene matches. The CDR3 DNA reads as TGTGCCTGGAGTTGGGGACAGGGGGCTCGCACAGATACGCAGTATTTT. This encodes CAWSWGQGARTDTQYF.

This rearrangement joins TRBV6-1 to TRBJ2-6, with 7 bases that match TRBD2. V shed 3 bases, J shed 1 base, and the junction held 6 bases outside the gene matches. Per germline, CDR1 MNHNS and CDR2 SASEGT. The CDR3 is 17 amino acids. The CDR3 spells CASSDGGSPSGANVLTF. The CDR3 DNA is TGTGCCAGCAGTGACGGCGGGAGTCCGTCTGGGGCCAACGTCCTGACTTTC.

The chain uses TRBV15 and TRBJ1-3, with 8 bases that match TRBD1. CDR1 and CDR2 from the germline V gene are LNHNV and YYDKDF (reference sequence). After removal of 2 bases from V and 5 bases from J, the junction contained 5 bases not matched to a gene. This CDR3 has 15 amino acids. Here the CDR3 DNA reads TGTGCCACCAGCAGACGGACAGGGTCACGAAACACCATATATTTT. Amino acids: CATSRRTGSRNTIYF.

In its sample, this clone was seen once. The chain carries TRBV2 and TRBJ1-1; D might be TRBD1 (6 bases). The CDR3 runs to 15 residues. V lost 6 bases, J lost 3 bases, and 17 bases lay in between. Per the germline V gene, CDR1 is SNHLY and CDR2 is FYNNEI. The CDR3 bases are TGTGCCAGCAGCGGCTCGGGGACAACAGACACTGAAGCTTTCTTT. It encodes CASSGSGTTDTEAFF.

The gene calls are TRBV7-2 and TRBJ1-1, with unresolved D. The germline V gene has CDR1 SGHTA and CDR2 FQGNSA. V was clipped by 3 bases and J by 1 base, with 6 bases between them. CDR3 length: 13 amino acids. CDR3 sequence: CASSFAGNTEAFF. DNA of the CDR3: TGTGCCAGCAGCTTCGCGGGGAACACTGAAGCTTTCTTT.

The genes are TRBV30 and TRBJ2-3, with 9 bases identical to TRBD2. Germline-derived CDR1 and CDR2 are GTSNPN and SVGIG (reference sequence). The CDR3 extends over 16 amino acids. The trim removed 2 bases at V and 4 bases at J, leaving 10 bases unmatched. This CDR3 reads CAWSWVGLASADTQYF. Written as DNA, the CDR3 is TGTGCCTGGAGTTGGGTGGGACTAGCCTCAGCAGATACGCAGTATTTT.

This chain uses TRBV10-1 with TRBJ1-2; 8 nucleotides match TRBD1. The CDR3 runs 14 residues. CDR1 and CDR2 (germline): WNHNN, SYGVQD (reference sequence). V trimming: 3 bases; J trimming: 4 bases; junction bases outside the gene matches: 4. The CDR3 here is CASSDGQGLYGYTF. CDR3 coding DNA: TGCGCCAGCAGTGACGGACAGGGACTCTATGGCTACACCTTC.

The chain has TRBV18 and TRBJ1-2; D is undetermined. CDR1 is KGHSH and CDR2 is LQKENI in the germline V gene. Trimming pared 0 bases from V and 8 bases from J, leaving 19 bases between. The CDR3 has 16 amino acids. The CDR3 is CASSPPSFVGRGGYTF. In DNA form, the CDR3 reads TGTGCCAGCTCACCACCAAGTTTCGTCGGGCGTGGGGGCTACACCTTC. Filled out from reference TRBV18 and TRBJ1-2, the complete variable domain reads NAGVMQNPRHLVRRRGQEARLRCSPMKGHSHVYWYRQLPEEGLKFMVYLQKENIIDESGMPKERFSAEFPKEGPSILRIQQVVRGDSAAYFCASSPPSFVGRGGYTFGSGTRLTVV.

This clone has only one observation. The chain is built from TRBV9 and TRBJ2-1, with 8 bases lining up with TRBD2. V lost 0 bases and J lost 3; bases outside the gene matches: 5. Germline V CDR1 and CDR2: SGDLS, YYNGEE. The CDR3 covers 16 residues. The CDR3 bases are TGTGCCAGCAGCGTAGCGGGGGGGCTGGTCTACAATGAGCAGTTCTTC. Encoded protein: CASSVAGGLVYNEQFF.